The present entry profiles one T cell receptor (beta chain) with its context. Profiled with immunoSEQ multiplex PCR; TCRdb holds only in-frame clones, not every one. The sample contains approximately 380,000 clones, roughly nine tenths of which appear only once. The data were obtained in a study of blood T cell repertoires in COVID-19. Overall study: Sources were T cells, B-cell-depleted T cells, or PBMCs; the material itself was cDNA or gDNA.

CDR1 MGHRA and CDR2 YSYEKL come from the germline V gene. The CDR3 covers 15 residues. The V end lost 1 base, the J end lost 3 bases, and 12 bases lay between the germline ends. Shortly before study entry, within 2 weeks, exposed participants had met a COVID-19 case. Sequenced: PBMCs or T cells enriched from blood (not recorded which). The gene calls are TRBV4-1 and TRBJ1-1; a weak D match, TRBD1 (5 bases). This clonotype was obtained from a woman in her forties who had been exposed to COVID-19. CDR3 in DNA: TGCGCCAGCAGCCAAGCGCGGCAAGGGGACACTGAAGCTTTCTTT. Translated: CASSQARQGDTEAFF.